This TCR beta chain was captured in a study of cytomegalovirus exposure and HLA in healthy donors (dated by TCRdb to 2016 to 2017). Some background on the complete study: In an earlier analysis of roughly 590 of the donors, around 300 Gb of sequence data and 90 million to 120 million unique TCR beta sequences from about 180 million T cells were reported. An early release covering approximately 600 HLA-typed donors comprised roughly 300 gigabases of sequencing data and around 80 million unique TCR sequences. Of the roughly 400 genotyped donors, about 84% fell in the genetic ancestry cluster associated with self-reported Caucasian donors. The study aimed to test whether signatures of past pathogen exposure could be identified by cataloging public T cell receptors. The study used immunosequencing to profile the T cell repertoires of about 670 subjects and linked those repertoires to cytomegalovirus serostatus. Besides the first cohort of about 730 subjects, a separate validation cohort made up of 120 or so different subjects was used. To predict cytomegalovirus infection status, the study combined high-throughput TCR immunosequencing, statistical association of individual TCRs with disease status, and machine learning. To study patterns of TCR occurrence, a later analysis re-analyzed previously published TCR beta repertoires from around 670 donors and added high-resolution HLA genotyping. In the later analysis, no new phenotypic data were used to find candidate immune exposures; instead, reliance was placed on TCR beta sequences and their occurrence across donors. An earlier analysis of around 640 of the donors used high-throughput TCR beta sequencing to judge whether each TCR beta V gene segment behaved as functional or pseudogenic. Donor age, sex, ethnicity and CMV serostatus were compiled alongside the repertoire data. Genome-wide SNP genotypes for about 65% of the 666 donors were used in a later genetic analysis, which treated that subset as a discovery cohort. Every discovery cohort repertoire had been produced on one sequencing platform. Both class I and class II loci were covered by HLA typing, at four-digit resolution. The number of typed donors differed by locus: about 629-630 for A, B, C, DRB1 and DQB1; 500 to 550 for DQA1; over 600 for DPA1; and some 450 for DPB1. Roughly 5 DR-DQ haplotypes were handled as single units for association and clustering because linkage in the cohort was strong. Among about 400 genotyped donors of the cohort, an average of about 220,000 unique TCR beta nucleotide sequences was sequenced per donor, of which roughly 17% were non-productive.

General study outcomes and caveats: A further reported finding was that TCR beta sequences accurately predicted the HLA-A and HLA-B alleles for most subjects in the first cohort. Specific HLA alleles were associated with over 15,000 TCR beta sequences at a false discovery rate of 0.05 in a later analysis. In a later analysis, TCR association rates were found to vary across HLA loci, with the most associated TCRs seen for DRB1 alleles and the fewest for HLA-C alleles. Correlated functional status among segregating V segments might be attributable to linkage disequilibrium, but an unknown experimental factor could not be ruled out. In a later analysis, several top co-occurrence clusters were reported to appear linked to parvovirus B19, influenza, CMV and Epstein-Barr virus. Strong co-occurrence of HLA alleles, especially DR and DQ, made assigning TCR associations to individual alleles difficult. Across donors, most TCR sequences were observed very rarely, whereas some public TCRs were present in many individuals. Broadly in line with IMGT annotations, most TCR beta V segments showed up in productive rearrangements about 87% or about 30% of the time in an earlier analysis of around 600 of the donors. A later analysis found that HLA-associated TCR beta chains were more clonally expanded and had lower generation probabilities than equally common non-associated chains. Because HLA typing was missing for some donors at each locus, association tests included only the typed subset. In vitro tests confirmed that a few of the cytomegalovirus-associated TCR beta chains recognize cytomegalovirus antigens. About 15 rarely observed V segments, including chromosome 9 orphons, were excluded from the earlier analysis of approximately 600 of the donors because counts were too low. The study gave a list of some 150 TCR beta chains associated with cytomegalovirus. A cluster of highly shared sequence variants was judged likely to be a technical artifact of the sequencing pipeline. Most CMV-associated TCR beta chains appeared to be HLA-restricted in a later analysis, and the HLA associations seemed to be driven largely by CMV exposure. CMV serostatus was the only immune exposure information available for the cohort. An association between a missense DCLRE1C variant and V-gene and J-gene trimming of TCR beta chains was found in a later genetic analysis and replicated in an independent cohort. According to the authors, the approach could potentially be generalized to other disease states and immunological phenotypes. In both the original and validation cohorts, the classifier was reported to diagnose cytomegalovirus status with high specificity and sensitivity. Presence/absence analyses assumed roughly uniform sequencing depth across donors, an assumption that may not hold. Only TCR beta chains were sequenced in this cohort, and the absence of alpha or paired-chain data limited detectable features. According to a later genetic analysis, donors in an Asian-associated ancestry cluster had fewer N-insertions in productive TCRs than the roughly 670-donor mean.

Preparation of the library involved the immunoSEQ multiplex PCR assay. A mixture of 60 forward primers for TCR Vbeta segments and 13 reverse primers for TCR Jbeta segments was used in the multiplex PCR. The CDR3 region of rearranged TCR beta genes was amplified from genomic DNA with a multiplex PCR assay. The Illumina HiSeq System was used to sequence the amplified TCR beta libraries as 87-base-pair reads. The published analysis was carried out like this. A later analysis tallied 75 million to 95 million unique TCR beta chains across the 666 repertoires, and some 10 million of those chains were shared by two or more donors. Raw reads were error-corrected and collapsed into unique sequences with a nearest-neighbor algorithm that merged closely related sequences to remove PCR and sequencing errors. Alignment of CDR3 sequences to IMGT reference sequences was used to assign V, D and J gene segments. For a sequence to be retained, a match of at least six nucleotides was required to both a V gene segment and a J gene segment. Rearrangements were called productive when the CDR3 lacked stop codons and stayed in frame with V and J; all others were non-productive. CDR3 was defined according to IMGT convention as the region running from the second conserved V-encoded cysteine to the conserved J-encoded phenylalanine. Sequences without an unambiguous match to a single V gene segment were excluded from the earlier analysis of 450 to 650 of the donors. In an earlier analysis of about 590 of the donors, a V segment was called functional when productive rearrangements were above 56.7%, and segregating when the standard deviation between donors exceeded 5%. A statistical classification framework was built for diagnosing cytomegalovirus status from the catalog of TCR beta chain sequences. In a later analysis, TCR nucleotide sequences were compared against IMGT/GENE-DB human TR gene sequences so that V and J genes could be assigned. A later analysis assigned CDR3 sequences and most-parsimonious VDJ recombination scenarios with the TCRdist pipeline. In a later analysis, each TCR beta chain was defined by its CDR3 amino acid sequence together with its V-gene family, and reads without a unique V-gene family were excluded. To address suspected cross-contamination and a sequencing artifact, a later analysis removed 450 to 700 highly shared, low-generation-probability nucleotide sequences. For each public chain, a later analysis derived a clonal expansion index from normalized ranks of inferred template counts within each repertoire. In a later analysis, generation probabilities were computed with a VDJ recombination model fitted to out-of-frame rearrangements, and the resulting probabilities were checked against IGoR. In a later analysis, TCR-TCR, TCR-HLA and TCR-CMV co-occurrence was scored with hypergeometric tests, and a repertoire-size bias correction was applied to TCR pairs. False discovery rates were estimated in a later analysis by permuting HLA or CMV assignments 20 times. A later analysis grouped co-occurring TCRs with DBSCAN, adding TCRdist sequence similarity when clustering within HLA-allele-positive subsets. Repertoires with fewer than 30,000 or more than 120,000 public chains were left out of co-occurrence clustering, as were about five repertoires with anomalous nucleotide sharing. In its TCRdb copy, this immuneACCESS table keeps in-frame sequences only and misses some clones. Where compared with another copy, unresolved V genes explain less than half of these, and the others have no known cause. Clone size and the V and J calls come from that table; the DNA yielded D and trimming. Counted in this sample were about 94,000 clones; more than 60% of them appeared once. Clones ranked in the top ten supply about 3.9% of the sample.

Turning to this clone: Its cognate antigen has yet to be identified. It has no much larger one-base neighbor in the sample; base qualities were not kept.

The cohort comprised more than 550 healthy bone marrow donors. At the time of sampling, all cohort members were nominally healthy, though unrecorded immune exposures were likely present. The donor was CMV seronegative and belonged to the group of over 350 seronegative cohort members. A peripheral blood sample was collected from each donor, and TCR beta sequencing was performed on peripheral blood mononuclear cells. The Qiagen DNeasy Blood Extraction Kit was used to extract genomic DNA from the blood cell samples. The source material was PBMCs. The sequence derives from a man aged 30 to 45 in good health and CMV-seronegative.

This receptor carries the CDR3 CASSWTGNEQYF. The DNA sequence is as follows: TGTGCCAGCAGCTGGACAGGCAACGAGCAGTACTTC. Recombination linked TRBV7-4 to TRBJ2-7, with 7 bases matching TRBD1. From its cysteine to its phenylalanine, the CDR3 spans 12 amino acids. Kept here is only the CDR3 DNA, which spans 36 bases and is read in frame from base 1. V is pruned by 4 bases and J by 5 bases, leaving 2 bases of the junction without a gene match. The germline V gene supplies CDR1 SGHVT and CDR2 SQSDAQ.